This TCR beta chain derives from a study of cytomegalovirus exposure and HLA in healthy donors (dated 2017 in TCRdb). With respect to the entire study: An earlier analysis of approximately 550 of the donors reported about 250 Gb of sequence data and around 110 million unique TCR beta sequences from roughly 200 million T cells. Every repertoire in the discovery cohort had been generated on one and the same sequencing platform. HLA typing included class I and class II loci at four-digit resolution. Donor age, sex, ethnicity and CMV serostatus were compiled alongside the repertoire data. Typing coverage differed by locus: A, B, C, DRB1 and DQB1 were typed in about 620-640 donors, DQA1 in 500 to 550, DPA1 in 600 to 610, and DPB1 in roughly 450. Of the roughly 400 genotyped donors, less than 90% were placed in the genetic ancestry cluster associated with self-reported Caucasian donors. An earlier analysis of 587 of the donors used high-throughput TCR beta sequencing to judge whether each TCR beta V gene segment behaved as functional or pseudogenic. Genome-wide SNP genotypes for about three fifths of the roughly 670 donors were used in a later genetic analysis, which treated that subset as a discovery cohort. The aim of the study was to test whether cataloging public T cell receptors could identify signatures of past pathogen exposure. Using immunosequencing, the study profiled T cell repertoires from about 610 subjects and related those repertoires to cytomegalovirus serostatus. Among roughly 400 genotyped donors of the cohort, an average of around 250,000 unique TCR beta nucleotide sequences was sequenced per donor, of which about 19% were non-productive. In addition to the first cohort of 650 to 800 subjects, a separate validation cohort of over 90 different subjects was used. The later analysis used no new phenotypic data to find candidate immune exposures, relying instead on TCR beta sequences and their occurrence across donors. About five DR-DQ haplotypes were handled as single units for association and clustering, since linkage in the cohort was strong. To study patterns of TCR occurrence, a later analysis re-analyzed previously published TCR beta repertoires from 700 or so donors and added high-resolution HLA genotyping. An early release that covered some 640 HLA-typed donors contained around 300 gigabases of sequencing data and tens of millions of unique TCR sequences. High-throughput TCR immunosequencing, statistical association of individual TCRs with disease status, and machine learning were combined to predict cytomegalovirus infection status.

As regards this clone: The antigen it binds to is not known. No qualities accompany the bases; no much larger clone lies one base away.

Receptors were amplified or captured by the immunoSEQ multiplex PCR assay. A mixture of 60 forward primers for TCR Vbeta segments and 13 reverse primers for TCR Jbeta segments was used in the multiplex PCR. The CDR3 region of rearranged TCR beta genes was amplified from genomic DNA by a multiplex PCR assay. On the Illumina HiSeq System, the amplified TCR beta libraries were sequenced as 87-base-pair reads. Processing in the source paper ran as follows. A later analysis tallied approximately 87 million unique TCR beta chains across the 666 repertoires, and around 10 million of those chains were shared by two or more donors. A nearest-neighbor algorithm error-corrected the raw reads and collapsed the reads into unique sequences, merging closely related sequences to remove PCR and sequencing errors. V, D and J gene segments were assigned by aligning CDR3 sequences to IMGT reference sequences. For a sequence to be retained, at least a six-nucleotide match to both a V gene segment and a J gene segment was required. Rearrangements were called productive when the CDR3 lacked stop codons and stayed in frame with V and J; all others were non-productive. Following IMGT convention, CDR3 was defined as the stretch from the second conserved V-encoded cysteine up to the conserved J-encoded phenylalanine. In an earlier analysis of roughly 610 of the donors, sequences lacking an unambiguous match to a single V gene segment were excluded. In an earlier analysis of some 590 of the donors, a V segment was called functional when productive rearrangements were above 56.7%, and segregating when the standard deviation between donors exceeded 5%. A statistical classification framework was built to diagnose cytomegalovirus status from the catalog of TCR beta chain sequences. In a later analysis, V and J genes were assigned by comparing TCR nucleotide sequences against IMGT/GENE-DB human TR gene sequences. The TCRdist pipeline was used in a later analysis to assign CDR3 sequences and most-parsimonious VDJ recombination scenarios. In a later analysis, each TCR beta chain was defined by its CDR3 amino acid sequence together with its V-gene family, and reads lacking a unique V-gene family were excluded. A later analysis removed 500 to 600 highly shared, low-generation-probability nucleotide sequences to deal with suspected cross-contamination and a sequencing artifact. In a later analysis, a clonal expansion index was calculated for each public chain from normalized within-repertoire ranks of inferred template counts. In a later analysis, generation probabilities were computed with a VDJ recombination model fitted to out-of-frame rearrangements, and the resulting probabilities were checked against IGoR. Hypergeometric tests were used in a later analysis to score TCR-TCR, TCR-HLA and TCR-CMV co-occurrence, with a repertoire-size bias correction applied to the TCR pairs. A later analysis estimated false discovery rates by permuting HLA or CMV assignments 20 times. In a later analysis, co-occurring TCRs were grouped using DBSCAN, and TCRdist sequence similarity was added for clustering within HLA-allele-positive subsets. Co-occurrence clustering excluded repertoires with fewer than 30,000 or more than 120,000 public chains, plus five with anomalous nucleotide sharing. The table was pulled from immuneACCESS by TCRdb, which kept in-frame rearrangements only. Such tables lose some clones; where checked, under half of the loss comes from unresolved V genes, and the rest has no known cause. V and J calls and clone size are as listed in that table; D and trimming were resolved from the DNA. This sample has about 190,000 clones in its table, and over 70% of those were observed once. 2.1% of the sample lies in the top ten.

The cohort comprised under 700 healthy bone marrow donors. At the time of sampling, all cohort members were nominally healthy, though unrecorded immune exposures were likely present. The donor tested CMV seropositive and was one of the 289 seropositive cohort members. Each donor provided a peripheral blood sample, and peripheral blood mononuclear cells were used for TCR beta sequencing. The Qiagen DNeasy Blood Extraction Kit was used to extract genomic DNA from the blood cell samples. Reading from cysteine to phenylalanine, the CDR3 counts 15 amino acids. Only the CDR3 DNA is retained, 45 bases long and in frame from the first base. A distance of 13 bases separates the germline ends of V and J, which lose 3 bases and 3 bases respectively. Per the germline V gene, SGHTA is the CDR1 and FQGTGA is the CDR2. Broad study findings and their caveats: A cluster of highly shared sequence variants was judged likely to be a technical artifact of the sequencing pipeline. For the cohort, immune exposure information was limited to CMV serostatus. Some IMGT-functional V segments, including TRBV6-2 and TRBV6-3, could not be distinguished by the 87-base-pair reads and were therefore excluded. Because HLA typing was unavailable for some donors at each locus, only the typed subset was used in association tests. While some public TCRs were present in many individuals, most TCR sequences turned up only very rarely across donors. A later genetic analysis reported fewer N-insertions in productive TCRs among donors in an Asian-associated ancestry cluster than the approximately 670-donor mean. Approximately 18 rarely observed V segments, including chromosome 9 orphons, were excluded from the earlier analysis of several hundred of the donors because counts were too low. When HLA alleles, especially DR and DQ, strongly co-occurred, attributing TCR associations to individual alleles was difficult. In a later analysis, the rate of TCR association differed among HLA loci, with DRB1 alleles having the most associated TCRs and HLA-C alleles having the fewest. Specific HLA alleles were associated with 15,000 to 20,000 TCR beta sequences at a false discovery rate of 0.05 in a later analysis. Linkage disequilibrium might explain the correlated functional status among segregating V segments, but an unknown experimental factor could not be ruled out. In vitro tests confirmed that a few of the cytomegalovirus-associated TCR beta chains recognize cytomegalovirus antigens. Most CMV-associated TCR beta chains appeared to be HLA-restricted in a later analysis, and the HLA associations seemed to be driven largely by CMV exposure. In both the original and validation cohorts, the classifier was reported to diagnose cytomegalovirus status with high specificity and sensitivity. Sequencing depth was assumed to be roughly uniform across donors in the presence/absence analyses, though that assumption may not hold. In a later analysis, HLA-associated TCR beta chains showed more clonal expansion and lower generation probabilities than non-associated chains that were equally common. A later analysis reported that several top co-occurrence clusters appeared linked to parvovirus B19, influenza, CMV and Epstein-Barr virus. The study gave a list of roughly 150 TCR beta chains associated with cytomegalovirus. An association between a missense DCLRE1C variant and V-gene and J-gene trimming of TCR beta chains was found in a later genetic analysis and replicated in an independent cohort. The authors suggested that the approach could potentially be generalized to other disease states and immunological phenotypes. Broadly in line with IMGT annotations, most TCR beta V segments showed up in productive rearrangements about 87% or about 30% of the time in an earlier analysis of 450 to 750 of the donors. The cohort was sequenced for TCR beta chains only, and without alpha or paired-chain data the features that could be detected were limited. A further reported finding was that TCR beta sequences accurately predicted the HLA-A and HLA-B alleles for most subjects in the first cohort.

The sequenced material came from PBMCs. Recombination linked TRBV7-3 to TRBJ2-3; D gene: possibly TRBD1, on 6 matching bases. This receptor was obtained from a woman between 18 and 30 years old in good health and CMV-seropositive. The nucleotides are TGTGCCAGCAGCTTTTCAGGGGTCAGGACAGATACGCAGTATTTT. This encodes CASSFSGVRTDTQYF.